A selection of T cell receptor beta chains follows, all from one sample in a study of blood T cell repertoires in COVID-19. The data were produced by immunoSEQ multiplex PCR, yet TCRdb's version contains in-frame clones alone and is incomplete. The table has approximately 310,000 clones, 70% to 90% seen once. The sequenced material came from PBMCs or T cells enriched from blood (not recorded which). Receptors originate from a man aged 30 to 39 who had recovered from COVID-19. Each CDR3 is given with its conserved first and last residue. The D gene is left open where the match is weak. For some rows the clone size is stated as once, few or many, or as a class when expanded; others skip it.

NA	TRBV15	TRBJ1-4	NA	TGTGCCACCAGCGCCCCTGAGTCTTCTGTAATCTGGTTTTTT	CATSAPESSVIWFF
NA	TRBV7-6	TRBJ2-5	TRBD1	TGTGCCAGCAGTCGGGACAGGGAACAAGAAACCCAGTACTTC	CASSRDREQETQYF
NA	TRBV9	TRBJ1-6	NA	TGTGCCAGCAGCGTAGGGGGCGGCAATTCACCCCTCCACTTT	CASSVGGGNSPLHF
few	TRBV7-9	TRBJ2-7	NA	TGTGCCAGCAGCTTAGAGGGGGGGCCGTACGAGCAGTACTTC	CASSLEGGPYEQYF
NA	TRBV9	TRBJ2-3	NA	TGTGCCAGCAGCGGTAGCTTTAGCCAGCAGTATTTT	CASSGSFSQQYF
NA	TRBV7-6	TRBJ1-3	TRBD1	TGTGCCAGCACCCAGGGGGCCTTCTCTGGAAACACCATATATTTT	CASTQGAFSGNTIYF
few	TRBV11-3	TRBJ1-1	NA	TGTGCCAGCAGCTTAGAATCCGGTACTGAAGCTTTCTTT	CASSLESGTEAFF
NA	TRBV5-5	TRBJ1-6	NA	TGTGCCAGCAGCTTGAGGGGCGATTCACCCCTCCACTTT	CASSLRGDSPLHF
NA	TRBV11-1	TRBJ1-5	NA	TGTGCCAGCAGCAAGGGGGGGGATCAGCCCCAGCATTTT	CASSKGGDQPQHF
NA	TRBV5-1	TRBJ1-2	NA	TGCGCCAGCAGCTTGAATGCGGGGGGTGTATCCGGCTACACCTTC	CASSLNAGGVSGYTF
once	TRBV11-2	TRBJ1-2	TRBD1	TGTGCCAGCACAAAGGACAGGGTTCACTATGGCTACACCTTC	CASTKDRVHYGYTF
NA	TRBV11-2	TRBJ1-1	NA	TGTGCCAGCAGCCTATCCCCCACCAGGGGCACTGAAGCTTTCTTT	CASSLSPTRGTEAFF
NA	TRBV12-3/TRBV12-4	TRBJ2-5	NA	TGTGCCAGCAGTTTGTCGGAAGAGACCCAGTACTTC	CASSLSEETQYF
NA	TRBV18	TRBJ1-6	NA	TGTGCCAGCTCTAGGGGACACGGCGATAATTCACCCCTCCACTTT	CASSRGHGDNSPLHF
NA	TRBV7-9	TRBJ1-1	NA	TGTGCCAGCAGCATACTAGCAGGTGAAGCTTTCTTT	CASSILAGEAFF
NA	TRBV19	TRBJ1-6	TRBD1	TGTGCCAGTAGTATAGATCGGGGACAGGGGCTTTTTTCACCCCTCCACTTT	CASSIDRGQGLFSPLHF
NA	TRBV30	TRBJ1-5	NA	TGTGCCTGGAGCCCTGGGAGAAATCAGCCCCAGCATTTT	CAWSPGRNQPQHF
few	TRBV6-6	TRBJ1-2	NA	TGTGCCAGCAGTGATCAGGGTGCCTATGGCTACACCTTC	CASSDQGAYGYTF
NA	TRBV5-5	TRBJ1-1	TRBD1	TGTGCCAGCAGCTTCGAGGGGGCGTATGCCACTGAAGCTTTCTTT	CASSFEGAYATEAFF
NA	TRBV30	TRBJ1-2	NA	TGTGCCTGTACCACCCTCGAACAGGAAAAAAATGGCTACACCTTC	CACTTLEQEKNGYTF
many	TRBV6-1	TRBJ2-7	TRBD2	TGTGCCAGCAGTGAAACACCGGGACTAGGGCAGCAGTACTTC	CASSETPGLGQQYF
NA	TRBV19	TRBJ1-5	NA	TGTGCCAGCCAACGTTCCGGGGATCCCACGTATAGCAATCAGCCCCAGCATTTT	CASQRSGDPTYSNQPQHF
NA	TRBV11-2	TRBJ1-2	NA	TGTGCCAGCAGCCCAGTGGAGGGCCCCTATGGCTACACCTTC	CASSPVEGPYGYTF
NA	TRBV7-6	TRBJ2-2	NA	TGTGCCAGCAGCTTAGAGTCGGGGGGCGCGGGGACCGGGGAGCTGTTTTTT	CASSLESGGAGTGELFF
NA	TRBV4-2	TRBJ1-2	NA	TGTGCCAGCAGCCAAGATGTACAGGGTGTCGGGGGCTACACCTTC	CASSQDVQGVGGYTF
once	TRBV7-2	TRBJ2-3	NA	TGTGCCAGCAGTTTGGGGGGGGGCGGCACAGATACGCAGTATTTT	CASSLGGGGTDTQYF
NA	TRBV7-6	TRBJ1-4	NA	TGTGCCAGCAGCCCAGTCCAACGGGGAAAACTGTTTTTT	CASSPVQRGKLFF